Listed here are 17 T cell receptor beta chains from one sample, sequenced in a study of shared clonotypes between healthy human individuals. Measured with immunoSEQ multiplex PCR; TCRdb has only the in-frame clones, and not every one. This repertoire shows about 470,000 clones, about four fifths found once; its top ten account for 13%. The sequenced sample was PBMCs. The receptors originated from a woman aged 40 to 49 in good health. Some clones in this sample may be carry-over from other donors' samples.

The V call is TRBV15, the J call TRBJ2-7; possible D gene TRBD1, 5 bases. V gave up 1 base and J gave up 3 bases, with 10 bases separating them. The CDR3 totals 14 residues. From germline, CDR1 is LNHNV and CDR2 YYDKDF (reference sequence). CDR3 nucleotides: TGTGCCACCAGCAGAGGGGGCGGCCTCTACGAGCAGTACTTC. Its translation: CATSRGGGLYEQYF. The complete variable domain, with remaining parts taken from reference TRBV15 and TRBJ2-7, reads DAMVIQNPRYQVTQFGKPVTLSCSQTLNHNVMYWYQQKSSQAPKLLFHYYDKDFNNEADTPDNFQSRRPNTSFCFLDIRSPGLGDTAMYLCATSRGGGLYEQYFGPGTRLTVT.

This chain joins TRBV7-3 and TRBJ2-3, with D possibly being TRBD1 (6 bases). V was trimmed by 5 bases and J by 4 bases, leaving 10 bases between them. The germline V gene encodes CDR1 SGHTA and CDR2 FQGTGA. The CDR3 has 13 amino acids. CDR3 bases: TGTGCCAGCAGCCGCAGGGGTCCAGATACGCAGTATTTT. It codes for CASSRRGPDTQYF.

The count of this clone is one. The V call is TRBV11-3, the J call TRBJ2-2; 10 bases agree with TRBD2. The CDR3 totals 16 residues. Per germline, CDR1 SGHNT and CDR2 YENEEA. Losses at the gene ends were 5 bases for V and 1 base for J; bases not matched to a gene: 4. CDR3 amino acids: CASSARTSGNTGELFF. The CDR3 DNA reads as TGTGCCAGCAGCGCCCGGACTAGCGGGAACACCGGGGAGCTGTTTTTT.

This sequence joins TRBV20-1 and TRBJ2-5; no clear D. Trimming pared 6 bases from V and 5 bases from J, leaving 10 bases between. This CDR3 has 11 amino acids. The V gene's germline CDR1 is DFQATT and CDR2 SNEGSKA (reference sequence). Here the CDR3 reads CSAMLGETQYF. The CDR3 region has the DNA TGCAGTGCGATGCTAGGGGAGACCCAGTACTTC.

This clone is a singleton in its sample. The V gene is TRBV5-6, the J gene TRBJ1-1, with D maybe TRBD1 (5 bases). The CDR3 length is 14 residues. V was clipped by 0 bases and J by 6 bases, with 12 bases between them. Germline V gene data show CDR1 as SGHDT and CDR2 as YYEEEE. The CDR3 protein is CASSLAGRFAEAFF. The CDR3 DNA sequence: TGTGCCAGCAGCTTGGCAGGGCGATTTGCTGAAGCTTTCTTT.

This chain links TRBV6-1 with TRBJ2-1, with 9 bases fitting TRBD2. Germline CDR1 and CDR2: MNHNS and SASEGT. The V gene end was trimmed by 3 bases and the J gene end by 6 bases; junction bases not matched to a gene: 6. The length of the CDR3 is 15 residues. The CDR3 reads CASSDGLAGLNEQFF. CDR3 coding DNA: TGTGCCAGCAGTGATGGTCTAGCGGGACTCAATGAGCAGTTCTTC.

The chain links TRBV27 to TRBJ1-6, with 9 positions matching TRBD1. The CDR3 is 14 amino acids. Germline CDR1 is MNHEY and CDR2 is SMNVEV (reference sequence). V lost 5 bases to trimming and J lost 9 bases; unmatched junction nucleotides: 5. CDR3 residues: CASSPGTGFSPLHF. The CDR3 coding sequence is TGTGCCAGCAGTCCGGGGACAGGGTTTTCACCCCTCCACTTT.

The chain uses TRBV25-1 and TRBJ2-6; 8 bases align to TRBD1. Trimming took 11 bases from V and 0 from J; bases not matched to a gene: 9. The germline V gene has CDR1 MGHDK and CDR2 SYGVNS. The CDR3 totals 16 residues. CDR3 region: CAVQTGASSGANVLTF. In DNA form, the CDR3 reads TGTGCCGTCCAGACAGGGGCGAGCTCTGGGGCCAACGTCCTGACTTTC. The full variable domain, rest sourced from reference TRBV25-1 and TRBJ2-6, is EADIYQTPRYLVIGTGKKITLECSQTMGHDKMYWYQQDPGMELHLIHYSYGVNSTEKGDLSSESTVSRIRTEHFPLTLESARPSHTSQYLCAVQTGASSGANVLTFGAGSRLTVL.

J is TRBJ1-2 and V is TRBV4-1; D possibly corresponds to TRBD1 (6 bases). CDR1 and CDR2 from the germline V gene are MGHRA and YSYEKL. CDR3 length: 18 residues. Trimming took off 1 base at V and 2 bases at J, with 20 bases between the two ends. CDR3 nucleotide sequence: TGCGCCAGCAGCCAAGGGGGACCTCGGGGGGGCCCCAACTATGGCTACACCTTC. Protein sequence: CASSQGGPRGGPNYGYTF.

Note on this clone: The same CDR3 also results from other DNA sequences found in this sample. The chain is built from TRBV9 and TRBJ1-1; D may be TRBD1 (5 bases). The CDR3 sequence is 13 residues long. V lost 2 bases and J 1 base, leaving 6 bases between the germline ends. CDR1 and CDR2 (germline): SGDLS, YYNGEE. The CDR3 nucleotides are TGTGCCAGCAGCGTCCAGGGGAACACTGAAGCTTTCTTT. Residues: CASSVQGNTEAFF.

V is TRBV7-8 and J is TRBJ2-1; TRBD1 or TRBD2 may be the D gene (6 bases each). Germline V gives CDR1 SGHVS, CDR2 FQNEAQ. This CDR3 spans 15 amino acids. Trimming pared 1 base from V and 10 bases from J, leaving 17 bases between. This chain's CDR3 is CASSLGRRRGVEQFF. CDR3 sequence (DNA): TGTGCCAGCAGCTTAGGACGGAGGAGGGGGGTAGAGCAGTTCTTC.

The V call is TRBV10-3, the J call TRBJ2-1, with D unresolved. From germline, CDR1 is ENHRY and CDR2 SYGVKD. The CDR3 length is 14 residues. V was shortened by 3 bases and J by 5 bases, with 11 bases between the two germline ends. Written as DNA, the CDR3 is TGTGCCATCAGTGACGGTGGGAACAACAATGAGCAGTTCTTC. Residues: CAISDGGNNNEQFF.

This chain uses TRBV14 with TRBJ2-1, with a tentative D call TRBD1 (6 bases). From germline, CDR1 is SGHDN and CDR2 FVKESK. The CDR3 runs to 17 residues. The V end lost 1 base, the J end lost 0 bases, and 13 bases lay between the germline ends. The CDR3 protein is CASSQAGATISYNEQFF. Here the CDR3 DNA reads TGTGCCAGCAGCCAAGCAGGGGCCACAATCTCCTACAATGAGCAGTTCTTC. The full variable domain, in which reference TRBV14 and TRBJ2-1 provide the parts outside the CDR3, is EAGVTQFPSHSVIEKGQTVTLRCDPISGHDNLYWYRRVMGKEIKFLLHFVKESKQDESGMPNNRFLAERTGGTYSTLKVQPAELEDSGVYFCASSQAGATISYNEQFFGPGTRLTVL.

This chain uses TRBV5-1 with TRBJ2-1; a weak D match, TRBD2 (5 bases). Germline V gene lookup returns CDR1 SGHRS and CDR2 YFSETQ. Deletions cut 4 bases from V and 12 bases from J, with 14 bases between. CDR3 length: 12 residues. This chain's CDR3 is CASSPPGRLQFF. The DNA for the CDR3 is TGCGCCAGCAGCCCCCCGGGGAGACTGCAGTTCTTC.

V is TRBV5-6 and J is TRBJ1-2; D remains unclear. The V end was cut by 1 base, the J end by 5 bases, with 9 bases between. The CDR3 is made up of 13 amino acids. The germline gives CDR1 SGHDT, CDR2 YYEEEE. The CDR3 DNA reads TGTGCCAGCAGCTTGAAACAGAATTATGGCTACACCTTC. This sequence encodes CASSLKQNYGYTF.

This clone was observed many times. The CDR3: CAWSVSNGHEQYF. In DNA, the CDR3 is TGTGCCTGGAGTGTTAGTAACGGGCACGAGCAGTACTTC. V and J are TRBV30 and TRBJ2-7; D is uncertain. Germline CDR1 reads GTSNPN; CDR2 reads SVGIG (reference sequence). The V gene lost 0 bases and the J gene lost 5 bases, with 11 bases spanning the gap. The CDR3 covers 13 residues.

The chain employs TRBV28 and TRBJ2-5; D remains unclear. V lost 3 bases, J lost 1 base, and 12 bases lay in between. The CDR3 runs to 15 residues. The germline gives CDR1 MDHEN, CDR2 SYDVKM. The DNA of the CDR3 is TGTGCCAGCAGTTTGGTCCGCGCTTCCCAAGAGACCCAGTACTTC. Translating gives CASSLVRASQETQYF.